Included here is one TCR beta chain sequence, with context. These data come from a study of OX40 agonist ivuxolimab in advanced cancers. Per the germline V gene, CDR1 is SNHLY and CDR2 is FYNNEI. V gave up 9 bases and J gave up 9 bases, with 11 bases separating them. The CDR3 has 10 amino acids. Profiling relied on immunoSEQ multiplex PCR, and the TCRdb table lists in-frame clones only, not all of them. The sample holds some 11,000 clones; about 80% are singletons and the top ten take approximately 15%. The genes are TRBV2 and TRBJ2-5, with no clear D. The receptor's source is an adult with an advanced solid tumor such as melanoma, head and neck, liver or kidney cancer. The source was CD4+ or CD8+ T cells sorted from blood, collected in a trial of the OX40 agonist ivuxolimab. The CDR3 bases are TGTGCCAGTGGGTTCGAGGCCCAGTACTTC. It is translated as CASGFEAQYF.